These 32 T cell receptor beta chains were sequenced from one sample in a study of T cell changes during pregnancy in multiple sclerosis. Profiled with immunoSEQ multiplex PCR; TCRdb holds only in-frame clones, not every one. The sample has roughly 57,000 clones, roughly 94% seen once. The specimen was CD8+ T cells from peripheral blood mononuclear cells, collected after pregnancy. These receptors originate from a female donor with multiple sclerosis, enrolled in a pregnancy study.

The J gene is TRBJ1-1, the V gene TRBV2; D is perhaps TRBD1 (6 bases). Germline-derived CDR1 and CDR2 are SNHLY and FYNNEI. V shed 8 bases and J shed 9 bases, with 19 bases lying between them. This CDR3 spans 13 amino acids. The CDR3 DNA sequence: TGTGCCAGCCCCGGGGGGCGACGACGGAAAGCTTTCTTT. It is translated as CASPGGRRRKAFF. The full variable domain, in which reference TRBV2 and TRBJ1-1 provide the parts outside the CDR3, is EPEVTQTPSHQVTQMGQEVILRCVPISNHLYFYWYRQILGQKVEFLVSFYNNEISEKSEIFDDQFSVERPDGSNFTLKIRSTKLEDSAMYFCASPGGRRRKAFFGQGTRLTVV.

This chain joins TRBV27 and TRBJ2-5; TRBD2 agrees at 11 bases. V was clipped by 6 bases and J by 2 bases; unmatched bases: 8. The V gene's germline CDR1 is MNHEY and CDR2 SMNVEV (reference sequence). CDR3 size: 16 residues. The CDR3 coding sequence is TGTGCCAGCAGCCCTCTTAGCGGGAGGGGTCAAGAGACCCAGTACTTC. Translating gives CASSPLSGRGQETQYF.

This rearrangement joins TRBV18 to TRBJ2-1, with D possibly being TRBD1 (5 bases). This CDR3 has 17 residues. Trimming cost V 2 bases and J 4 bases, with 18 bases left between them. Germline V gives CDR1 KGHSH, CDR2 LQKENI. CDR3 sequence (DNA): TGTGCCAGCTCACCATACAGGACCCAGTTGAGGTACAATGAGCAGTTCTTC. Its translation is CASSPYRTQLRYNEQFF.

The chain links TRBV27 to TRBJ2-1, with D perhaps TRBD2 (6 bases). Trimming took off 3 bases at V and 9 bases at J, with 21 bases between the two ends. The CDR3 loop spans 16 amino acids. CDR1 and CDR2 from the germline V gene are MNHEY and SMNVEV (reference sequence). The CDR3: CASSFASGVDSTEQFF. Here the CDR3 DNA reads TGTGCCAGCAGTTTCGCGTCGGGGGTTGATTCTACTGAGCAGTTCTTC.

The chain carries TRBV13 and TRBJ1-3, with D unclear. Trimming took off 2 bases at V and 0 bases at J, with 8 bases between the two ends. The V gene's germline CDR1 is PRHDT and CDR2 FYEKMQ (reference sequence). The CDR3 sequence is 15 residues long. The CDR3 DNA reads as TGTGCCAGCAGCTTAAATCGCTACTCTGGAAACACCATATATTTT. Protein product: CASSLNRYSGNTIYF.

The chain couples TRBV4-1 to TRBJ2-2; 7 bases map to TRBD1. Germline CDR1 MGHRA, CDR2 YSYEKL. The V gene end was trimmed by 4 bases and the J gene end by 0 bases; junction bases not matched to a gene: 5. The CDR3 runs 16 residues. CDR3 loop: CASSPTGQSNTGELFF. As DNA, the CDR3 is TGCGCCAGCAGCCCCACGGGACAGTCGAACACCGGGGAGCTGTTTTTT.

The chain couples TRBV9 to TRBJ1-2, with TRBD1 matching over 8 bases. This CDR3 comprises 15 residues. Germline V gene sequence: CDR1 SGDLS, CDR2 YYNGEE. V was clipped by 4 bases and J by 3 bases; unmatched bases: 8. The CDR3 nucleotides are TGTGCCAGCAGCCCCCTACAGGGGGGAGACTATGGCTACACCTTC. Its translation is CASSPLQGGDYGYTF.

The V call is TRBV6-4, the J call TRBJ2-6; possible D gene TRBD1, 5 bases. Germline V gene data show CDR1 as MRHNA and CDR2 as SNTAGT. The CDR3 length is 16 residues. V lost 10 bases, J lost 1 base, and 17 bases lay in between. CDR3 sequence reads: CATSKTGVSGANVLTF. CDR3 DNA sequence: TGTGCCACCTCGAAAACAGGCGTGTCTGGGGCCAACGTCCTGACTTTC.

The genes are TRBV7-9 and TRBJ2-5, with 11 bases fitting TRBD2. This CDR3 spans 15 amino acids. CDR1 SEHNR and CDR2 FQNEAQ come from the germline V gene (reference sequence). Losses at the gene ends were 5 bases for V and 3 bases for J; bases not matched to a gene: 5. The CDR3 spells CASSLSGLAEETQYF. The CDR3 coding sequence is TGTGCCAGCAGCCTCTCGGGACTAGCGGAAGAGACCCAGTACTTC.

The chain recombines TRBV5-5 with TRBJ1-2, with D possibly matching TRBD1 (5 bases). Germline assignment: CDR1 SGHKS and CDR2 YYEKEE (reference sequence). Trimming took 2 bases from V and 12 from J, leaving 11 bases between them. The CDR3 spans 11 residues. CDR3 sequence: CASSFRTDNTF. As DNA, the CDR3 is TGTGCCAGCAGCTTTAGGACGGACAACACCTTC.

The chain uses TRBV7-2 and TRBJ2-7, with 8 bases lining up with TRBD2. Germline loops: CDR1 SGHTA, CDR2 FQGNSA. J gave up 2 bases and V 1 base, and 4 bases lay outside the gene matches. The CDR3 covers 15 residues. The DNA for the CDR3 is TGTGCCAGCAGCTTAGAGCTAGCGGGTGCCTACGAGCAGTACTTC. Translating it yields CASSLELAGAYEQYF.

The chain couples TRBV4-1 to TRBJ2-2, with 10 bases matching TRBD2. Trimming removed 4 bases from V and 3 bases from J; junction bases left unmatched: 2. Germline CDR1 and CDR2: MGHRA and YSYEKL. CDR3 length: 15 amino acids. CDR3 coding DNA: TGCGCCAGCAGCCTAGCGGGAGGCTACACCGGGGAGCTGTTTTTT. Translation: CASSLAGGYTGELFF.

This sequence joins TRBV7-9 and TRBJ2-7; D unresolved. The CDR3 is made up of 13 amino acids. Trimming took 1 base from V and 4 from J, leaving 8 bases between them. CDR1 and CDR2 from the germline V gene are SEHNR and FQNEAQ (reference sequence). CDR3 DNA: TGTGCCAGCAGCTTAGGGGCAGGATACGAGCAGTACTTC. Translating gives CASSLGAGYEQYF.

This chain joins TRBV7-2 and TRBJ1-4; D not resolved. The CDR3 loop spans 16 amino acids. The germline V gene encodes CDR1 SGHTA and CDR2 FQGNSA. The germline V and J ends were trimmed by 2 bases and 0 bases, with 10 bases remaining between them. The CDR3 region has the DNA TGTGCCAGCAGCTTATATACAAGTTCAACTAATGAAAAACTGTTTTTT. It translates to CASSLYTSSTNEKLFF.

The chain has TRBV7-9 and TRBJ2-1, with a tentative D call TRBD2 (5 bases). The germline CDR1 and CDR2 sequences are SEHNR and FQNEAQ (reference sequence). Trimming removed 4 bases at V and 8 bases at J, with 9 bases between. The CDR3 runs 12 residues. DNA of the CDR3: TGTGCCAGCAGCTCGAGGGTCGATGAGCAGTTCTTC. Protein product: CASSSRVDEQFF.

The CDR3 loop reads CASSPRQGLNTEAFF. The CDR3 DNA reads TGTGCCAGTAGTCCGCGACAGGGCCTTAACACTGAAGCTTTCTTT. V gene TRBV19 combines with J gene TRBJ1-1; 7 bases are shared with TRBD1. Trimming took 5 bases from V and 2 from J; bases not matched to a gene: 8. The length of the CDR3 is 15 residues. Germline CDR1 and CDR2: LNHDA and SQIVND (reference sequence).

This chain joins TRBV27 and TRBJ1-2, with a possible D match to TRBD1 (5 bases). The CDR3 is 13 amino acids. Germline V gene sequence: CDR1 MNHEY, CDR2 SMNVEV (reference sequence). V lost 2 bases and J lost 8, with 12 bases in between. CDR3 in amino acids: CASSLRGGRGYTF. The DNA of the CDR3 is TGTGCCAGCAGTTTAAGGGGAGGCAGAGGCTACACCTTC.

Comment on this clone: The same CDR3 can be traced to other DNA sequences in this sample. The V call is TRBV27, the J call TRBJ2-7; D may be TRBD2 (5 bases). V lost 3 bases and J lost 1, with 10 bases in between. The CDR3 extends over 14 amino acids. CDR1 is MNHEY, CDR2 SMNVEV, per germline (reference sequence). The CDR3 coding sequence is TGTGCCAGCAGTTTGTCAGGAGGATCCTACGAGCAGTACTTC. Translation gives CASSLSGGSYEQYF.

V usage is TRBV7-5 and J usage is TRBJ1-2. TRBV7-5 is described as a pseudogene. The CDR3 has 14 residues. The DNA for the CDR3 is TGTGTCAGAAGCTTAGTTCGGGTATACTATGGCTACACCTTC. Protein: CVRSLVRVYYGYTF.

V usage is TRBV9 and J usage is TRBJ2-5; the match to TRBD2 covers 7 bases. The CDR3 sequence is 15 residues long. Germline V gives CDR1 SGDLS, CDR2 YYNGEE. With 0 bases clipped from V and 4 bases from J, the junction kept 6 bases outside the gene matches. The CDR3 sequence is CASSVGGGPRETQYF. In DNA form, the CDR3 reads TGTGCCAGCAGCGTAGGGGGAGGGCCCCGAGAGACCCAGTACTTC.

The chain has TRBV25-1 and TRBJ1-2, with D possibly TRBD1 on 5 matching bases. Trimming pared 6 bases from V and 7 bases from J, leaving 21 bases between. The CDR3 is 15 amino acids. CDR1 is MGHDK and CDR2 is SYGVNS in the germline V gene. CDR3 nucleotide sequence: TGTGCCAGCAGGGATCCCAGCAGGGAAAAGGGTGGCTACACCTTC. Its protein is CASRDPSREKGGYTF.

The rearrangement joins TRBV4-3 to TRBJ1-1; tentative D call: TRBD1 (5 bases). V gave up 9 bases and J gave up 7 bases, with 15 bases separating them. This CDR3 has 12 residues. The germline CDR1 and CDR2 sequences are LGHNA and YSLEER. The CDR3 spells CASWGGTGEAFF. The CDR3 region has the DNA TGCGCCAGTTGGGGGGGGACCGGTGAAGCTTTCTTT.

The chain joins TRBV10-3 to TRBJ2-7; 8 bases line up with TRBD2. The CDR3 spans 13 residues. The V gene's germline CDR1 is ENHRY and CDR2 SYGVKD. The V segment lost 10 bases and the J segment 3 bases; nucleotides outside the gene matches: 8. The CDR3 reads CATRAGEVYEQYF. CDR3 in DNA: TGTGCCACCCGAGCGGGGGAAGTCTACGAGCAGTACTTC.

This chain connects TRBV5-4 to TRBJ2-7; 11 bases match TRBD2. The germline V gene encodes CDR1 SGHNT and CDR2 YYREEE (reference sequence). J gave up 2 bases and V 4 bases, and 8 bases lay outside the gene matches. This CDR3 is built from 16 residues. Here the CDR3 reads CASSLTRSGRAYEQYF. CDR3 in DNA: TGTGCCAGCAGCCTCACCCGTAGCGGGAGGGCCTACGAGCAGTACTTC.

Details on this clone: Other DNA sequences in this sample translate to the same CDR3. The rearrangement links TRBV19 to TRBJ2-7; a possible D gene is TRBD1 (5 bases). Germline CDR1 LNHDA, CDR2 SQIVND (reference sequence). The CDR3 sequence is 13 residues long. V dropped 3 bases and J dropped 4 bases, with 10 bases sitting between them. The CDR3 is CASSMGQGYEQYF. The CDR3 DNA reads TGTGCCAGTAGTATGGGGCAGGGTTACGAGCAGTACTTC.

The chain couples TRBV12-5 to TRBJ2-3; no clear D gene. Trimming stripped 4 bases from V and 3 bases from J, with 2 bases between. The CDR3 length is 11 residues. In germline, CDR1 is LGHNT, CDR2 FRNRAP. CDR3 residues: CASGSTDTQYF. As DNA, the CDR3 is TGTGCTAGTGGTTCGACAGATACGCAGTATTTT. Full variable domain (missing parts from reference TRBV12-5 and TRBJ2-3): DARVTQTPRHKVTEMGQEVTMRCQPILGHNTVFWYRQTMMQGLELLAYFRNRAPLDDSGMPKDRFSAEMPDATLATLKIQPSEPRDSAVYFCASGSTDTQYFGPGTRLTVL.

The rearrangement uses TRBV19 and TRBJ2-2, with D tentatively TRBD1 (5 bases). This CDR3 spans 13 amino acids. V lost 6 bases and J lost 6, with 11 bases in between. Germline loops: CDR1 LNHDA, CDR2 SQIVND (reference sequence). CDR3: CASSPGRPGELFF. The CDR3, as DNA: TGTGCCAGTAGCCCAGGGCGACCCGGGGAGCTGTTTTTT.

This chain joins TRBV4-1 and TRBJ2-1; 7 bases agree with TRBD1. Unmatched junction bases numbered 7, after V lost 4 bases and J lost 1 base. CDR1 and CDR2 (germline): MGHRA, YSYEKL. The length of the CDR3 is 16 residues. For the CDR3, the DNA is TGCGCCAGCAGCCCTACAGGGGCAGGATCCTACAATGAGCAGTTCTTC. Protein sequence: CASSPTGAGSYNEQFF.

The J gene is TRBJ1-2, the V gene TRBV9, with 7 positions matching TRBD1. Losses at the gene ends were 7 bases for V and 4 bases for J; bases not matched to a gene: 4. CDR3 length: 12 amino acids. CDR1 and CDR2 (germline): SGDLS, YYNGEE. CDR3 coding DNA: TGTGCCAGCTCCGACAGGGCCTATGGCTACACCTTC. This gives the protein CASSDRAYGYTF.

V gene TRBV9 combines with J gene TRBJ2-1, with 15 nucleotides matching TRBD2. V shed 3 bases, J shed 7 bases, and the junction held 8 bases outside the gene matches. This CDR3 is built from 17 residues. Germline V lookup: CDR1 SGDLS, CDR2 YYNGEE. The CDR3 sequence is CASSASPGTSGRNEQFF. The CDR3 bases are TGTGCCAGCAGCGCCTCTCCCGGGACTAGCGGGAGGAATGAGCAGTTCTTC.

V gene TRBV7-6 combines with J gene TRBJ1-4; D is perhaps TRBD1 (5 bases). V lost 0 bases to trimming and J lost 7 bases, with 21 bases between them. Germline assignment: CDR1 SGHVS and CDR2 FNYEAQ. This CDR3 is built from 18 residues. DNA of the CDR3: TGTGCCAGCAGCTTAGCGCCACCGCTCGCCAGGGAAGCTGAAAAACTGTTTTTT. Translation: CASSLAPPLAREAEKLFF.

The gene calls are TRBV7-3 and TRBJ2-1, with 8 bases lining up with TRBD2. J gave up 5 bases and V 2 bases, and 2 bases lay outside the gene matches. The length of the CDR3 is 14 residues. Germline values: CDR1 SGHTA, CDR2 FQGTGA. The CDR3 sequence is CASSLAGGHNEQFF. CDR3 sequence (DNA): TGTGCCAGCAGCTTAGCGGGAGGCCACAATGAGCAGTTCTTC.